The 13 T cell receptor beta chains below were found in one sample sequenced in a study of cytomegalovirus exposure and HLA in healthy donors. PCR was performed using 60 Vbeta and 13 Jbeta primers. The data were produced by immunoSEQ multiplex PCR, yet TCRdb's version contains in-frame clones alone and is incomplete. Of 100,000 to 150,000 clones detected, roughly 80% appear once; the ten largest clones hold 0.95% to 1.5%. Sequences were obtained from PBMCs. These receptors came from a female donor in good health and CMV-seronegative.

CDR3 in amino acids: CSVERGNSYEQYF. As DNA, the CDR3 is TGCAGCGTTGAAAGAGGGAATAGCTACGAGCAGTACTTC. V usage is TRBV29-1 and J usage is TRBJ2-7, with D possibly being TRBD2 (5 bases). The germline V gene has CDR1 SQVTM and CDR2 ANQGSEA. Trimming pared 2 bases from V and 3 bases from J, leaving 11 bases between. CDR3 length equals 13 residues.

The chain has TRBV5-4 and TRBJ1-1; D is ambiguous. This CDR3 has 12 amino acids. Germline CDR1 reads SGHNT; CDR2 reads YYREEE (reference sequence). Trimming cost V 5 bases and J 1 base, with 6 bases left between them. In DNA form, the CDR3 reads TGTGCCAGCAGAACTGGGAACACTGAAGCTTTCTTT. It is translated as CASRTGNTEAFF. Combining the CDR3 with reference TRBV5-4 and TRBJ1-1 gives the whole variable domain ETGVTQSPTHLIKTRGQQVTLRCSSQSGHNTVSWYQQALGQGPQFIFQYYREEENGRGNFPPRFSGLQFPNYSSELNVNALELDDSALYLCASRTGNTEAFFGQGTRLTVV.

This chain connects TRBV5-1 to TRBJ2-3, with 7 bases aligning to TRBD2. J gave up 1 base and V 4 bases, and 12 bases lay outside the gene matches. Germline values: CDR1 SGHRS, CDR2 YFSETQ. The CDR3 extends over 17 amino acids. CDR3: CASSPTIPSGRTDTQYF. Here the CDR3 DNA reads TGCGCCAGCAGCCCGACGATCCCTAGCGGACGCACAGATACGCAGTATTTT.

The chain couples TRBV6-1 to TRBJ2-2, with 7 positions matching TRBD1. Germline loops: CDR1 MNHNS, CDR2 SASEGT. The CDR3 contains 13 residues. J lost 3 bases, V lost 8 bases, and 3 bases had no gene match. CDR3 residues: CASFTGDTGELFF. The DNA for the CDR3 is TGTGCCAGCTTCACAGGGGACACCGGGGAGCTGTTTTTT.

There are a few counts of this clone. The chain couples TRBV6-5 to TRBJ1-1; a possible D gene is TRBD1 (6 bases). The CDR3 sequence is 16 residues long. Germline assignment: CDR1 MNHEY and CDR2 SVGAGI. V dropped 2 bases and J dropped 4 bases, with 17 bases sitting between them. The CDR3 coding sequence is TGTGCCAGCAGTTACCAGGGGTGGCAGGGGAGCACTGAAGCTTTCTTT. Protein product: CASSYQGWQGSTEAFF.

The chain is built from TRBV5-4 and TRBJ2-1; tentative D call: TRBD1 (6 bases). CDR1 and CDR2 from the germline V gene are SGHNT and YYREEE (reference sequence). Trimming cost V 5 bases and J 0 bases, with 9 bases left between them. The CDR3 has 14 residues. The DNA for the CDR3 is TGTGCCAGCAGAGGACAGACCTCCTACAATGAGCAGTTCTTC. Translated, it gives CASRGQTSYNEQFF.

V is TRBV27 and J is TRBJ2-7, with 8 bases fitting TRBD1. Germline values: CDR1 MNHEY, CDR2 SMNVEV (reference sequence). Unmatched junction bases numbered 7, after V lost 5 bases and J lost 1 base. The CDR3 spans 15 residues. This chain's CDR3 is CASSTKGQGSYEQYF. The CDR3 DNA follows: TGTGCCAGCAGTACTAAAGGACAGGGATCCTACGAGCAGTACTTC.

The V and J genes are TRBV14 and TRBJ2-5; D is possibly TRBD1 (5 bases). Germline V gene data show CDR1 as SGHDN and CDR2 as FVKESK. V lost 1 base, J lost 5 bases, and 14 bases lay in between. The CDR3 runs to 15 residues. CDR3 sequence: CASSQGGTRVETQYF. CDR3 DNA: TGTGCCAGCAGCCAAGGGGGCACCAGGGTGGAGACCCAGTACTTC.

V is TRBV7-9 and J is TRBJ2-1, with 10 bases identical to TRBD2. V gave up 1 base and J gave up 8 bases; unmatched junction bases: 5. The CDR3 contains 15 residues. Germline V lookup: CDR1 SEHNR, CDR2 FQNEAQ (reference sequence). CDR3 sequence reads: CASSLVSGRPDEQFF. CDR3 in DNA: TGTGCCAGCAGCTTAGTTAGCGGGAGGCCCGATGAGCAGTTCTTC.

This clone came up once. This chain links TRBV9 with TRBJ2-5; D not certain. The CDR3 extends over 13 amino acids. Germline values: CDR1 SGDLS, CDR2 YYNGEE. The V and J ends lost 5 bases and 1 base respectively, with 9 bases between them. The CDR3 DNA reads as TGTGCCAGCAGAGGTCCAGGCCAAGAGACCCAGTACTTC. It is translated as CASRGPGQETQYF.

This sequence joins TRBV30 and TRBJ2-1; a weak D match, TRBD1 (5 bases). The germline CDR1 and CDR2 sequences are GTSNPN and SVGIG (reference sequence). There are 13 residues in the CDR3. V lost 2 bases and J lost 3, with 8 bases in between. The CDR3 region is CAWSLDSYNEQFF. The CDR3 DNA reads as TGTGCCTGGAGTTTAGACAGCTACAATGAGCAGTTCTTC.

The V and J genes are TRBV30 and TRBJ2-1; 8 nucleotides match TRBD2. The V and J ends lost 3 bases and 10 bases, in that order; junction bases with no gene match: 8. Germline-derived CDR1 and CDR2 are GTSNPN and SVGIG (reference sequence). This CDR3 region has 13 residues. The CDR3 here is CAWRGLALDEQFF. In DNA form, the CDR3 reads TGTGCCTGGAGAGGACTAGCTTTGGACGAGCAGTTCTTC.

Regarding this clone: At one end the junction does not follow the germline gene, possibly because of a read error. V is TRBV7-7 and J is TRBJ2-1; D possibly corresponds to TRBD2 (6 bases). This CDR3 spans 15 amino acids. Per germline, CDR1 SSHAT and CDR2 FNYEAQ (reference sequence). CDR3 in DNA: TGTGCTAGCAGCTCATCGGCGGGACCCTACAATGAGCAGTTCTTC. It codes for CASSSSAGPYNEQFF. The full variable domain, rest sourced from reference TRBV7-7 and TRBJ2-1, is GAGVSQSPRYKVTKRGQDVTLRCDPISSHATLYWYQQALGQGPEFLTYFNYEAQPDKSGLPSDRFSAERPEGSISTLTIQRTEQRDSAMYRCASSSSAGPYNEQFFGPGTRLTVL.